The sequence of this T cell receptor beta chain was determined in a study of CD4 T cells in relation to SARS-CoV-2 and coronaviruses. Overall study: TCR beta CDR3s were sequenced after approximately ten-day antigen culture of PBMCs.

The V end lost 8 bases, the J end lost 0 bases, and 14 bases lay between the germline ends. CDR1 and CDR2 (germline): LNHDA, SQIVND (reference sequence). The CDR3 is 16 residues long. The assay was immunoSEQ multiplex PCR, and TCRdb's table has in-frame clones only and misses some. The sample gives 16,000 or so clones, about 80% of which show up once; 8% to 10% is in the top ten. A word on this clone: Its specificity is unknown.

The unexposed donors gave CD4+ T cells in about 2011-2018, prior to COVID-19. The cells were cultured for approximately 10 days before CD4+ T cells were isolated. Cells permitting, SARS-CoV-2 S/N and four cold-coronavirus spikes were tested on unexposed-donor CD4+ T cells. PBMCs were plated at around 2.1 million per well in IL-2-containing medium. Study-level points and caveats: Samples before the pandemic and after infection were not matched within any donor.

This clonotype was sampled from a human donor in good health. The sample comprised CD4+ T cells from PBMCs, cultured in vitro. J is TRBJ2-6 and V is TRBV19; D perhaps matches TRBD2 (5 bases). CDR3 loop: CASSGGSPSGANVLTF. As DNA, the CDR3 is TGTGCCAGTTCCGGAGGCAGTCCCTCTGGGGCCAACGTCCTGACTTTC.